This passage covers 14 T cell receptor beta chains from one sample sequenced in a study of T cell repertoires in cytomegalovirus infection. TCRdb re-analysed the reads in MiXCR, keeping a single row per CDR3 protein. The sample yields about 210,000 distinct CDR3 sequences, around 6.4% seen once. Sequencing was carried out using PBMCs. The receptors derive from a human donor in good health (CMV status not recorded). Some clones in this sample may be carry-over from other donors' samples.

This clonotype has ten or more counts. V gene TRBV10-3 combines with J gene TRBJ1-2; D remains ambiguous. Germline V CDR1 and CDR2: ENHRY, SYGVKD. The V end was cut by 2 bases, the J end by 8 bases, with 21 bases between. The CDR3 is 16 residues long. The CDR3 region is CAISEGAPLPLGGYTF. The CDR3 coding sequence is TGTGCCATCAGTGAGGGCGCCCCCCTGCCGTTGGGAGGCTACACCTTC.

This clonotype was detected ten times or more. V usage is TRBV28 and J usage is TRBJ1-2; D call uncertain. Germline loops: CDR1 MDHEN, CDR2 SYDVKM. The CDR3 sequence is 15 residues long. V lost 7 bases and J lost 5, with 20 bases in between. The CDR3 reads CASKLGPPGLYGYTF. CDR3 bases: TGTGCCAGCAAACTTGGGCCTCCGGGTTTATATGGCTACACCTTC.

There are many counts of this clonotype. V usage is TRBV6-2 or TRBV6-3 and J usage is TRBJ2-2, with D perhaps given as TRBD1 or TRBD2 (5 bases each). CDR1 and CDR2 (germline): MNHEY, SVGEGT. Trimming removed 7 bases at V and 1 base at J, with 16 bases between. This CDR3 has 16 residues. The CDR3 loop reads CASKPAGTLNTGELFF. CDR3 nucleotide sequence: TGTGCCAGCAAACCCGCCGGGACCCTGAACACCGGGGAGCTGTTTTTT.

There are many counts of this clonotype. V usage is TRBV28 and J usage is TRBJ1-5; 10 bases agree with TRBD1. The CDR3 has 15 residues. V lost 11 bases, J lost 0 bases, and 7 bases stayed unmatched. Germline CDR1 MDHEN, CDR2 SYDVKM. The CDR3: CAGMTGGVSNQPQHF. The DNA of the CDR3 is TGTGCCGGAATGACAGGGGGCGTTAGCAATCAGCCCCAGCATTTT.

This clonotype has a count of ten or more. This CDR3 is CAIGGRGEQFF. CDR3 DNA sequence: TGTGCCATCGGGGGGAGGGGTGAGCAGTTCTTC. The chain employs TRBV28 and TRBJ2-1, with 7 bases aligning to TRBD2. CDR1 and CDR2 (germline): MDHEN, SYDVKM. This CDR3 is built from 11 residues. The V segment lost 10 bases and the J segment 9 bases; nucleotides outside the gene matches: 6.

This clonotype was observed at least ten times. This rearrangement joins TRBV5-6 to TRBJ2-2; 9 bases match TRBD1. The V gene's germline CDR1 is SGHDT and CDR2 YYEEEE. The CDR3 has 16 residues. Trimming at V came to 4 bases and at J to 5 bases, leaving 9 bases not matched to a gene. This chain's CDR3 is CASSDRDRDVTGELFF. The CDR3 coding sequence is TGTGCCAGCAGCGACCGGGACAGGGATGTGACCGGGGAGCTGTTTTTT.

This clonotype was seen ten or more times. The CDR3 loop is CASIGEGTPPQPQHF. For the CDR3, the DNA is TGTGCCAGTATAGGAGAGGGGACACCGCCTCAGCCCCAGCATTTT. V and J are TRBV19 and TRBJ1-5, with D possibly TRBD1 on 6 matching bases. The ends were cut back, 7 bases at V and 6 bases at J, with 19 bases in the middle. Germline lookup yields CDR1 LNHDA and CDR2 SQIVND (reference sequence). This CDR3 is built from 15 residues.

Ten or more counts support this clonotype. This sequence joins TRBV6-4 and TRBJ2-1; TRBD1 aligns across 10 bases. The J segment lost 9 bases and the V segment lost 4 bases, leaving 6 bases of the junction unmatched. Germline V gene sequence: CDR1 MRHNA, CDR2 SNTAGT. The CDR3 totals 14 residues. The CDR3 bases are TGTGCCAGCAGTGCCTTGACAGGGGGCGGTGAGCAGTTCTTC. Encoded protein: CASSALTGGGEQFF.

The rearrangement joins TRBV14 to TRBJ2-3; 9 bases are a match to TRBD2. After removal of 4 bases from V and 11 bases from J, the junction contained 4 bases not matched to a gene. The germline CDR1 and CDR2 sequences are SGHDN and FVKESK. The CDR3 loop spans 12 amino acids. Here the CDR3 reads CASSPPAGGQYF. CDR3 nucleotides: TGTGCCAGCAGCCCCCCAGCGGGGGGGCAGTATTTT.

There are many counts of this clonotype. The J gene is TRBJ1-1, the V gene TRBV28; tentative D call: TRBD1 (6 bases). CDR1 is MDHEN and CDR2 is SYDVKM in the germline V gene. The V gene lost 5 bases and the J gene lost 4 bases, with 14 bases spanning the gap. This CDR3 contains 14 residues. The CDR3 sequence: CASSLRGWSTEAFF. CDR3 sequence (DNA): TGTGCCAGCAGTCTCAGGGGTTGGAGCACTGAAGCTTTCTTT.

This clonotype was detected many times. This chain connects TRBV20-1 to TRBJ2-1; D remains unclear. Germline-derived CDR1 and CDR2 are DFQATT and SNEGSKA (reference sequence). This CDR3 comprises 9 residues. In DNA form, the CDR3 reads TGCAGGCCGAGCCATCTACCCTTCTTC. Protein sequence: CRPSHLPFF.

This clonotype was recorded at least ten times. This chain connects TRBV6-1 to TRBJ2-1; the D gene could be TRBD1 or TRBD2 (5 bases each). Germline-derived CDR1 and CDR2 are MNHNS and SASEGT. This CDR3 has 15 residues. With 3 bases removed from V and 1 base from J, the gap between germline ends came to 10 bases. This chain's CDR3 is CASSERGESYNEQFF. The CDR3, as DNA: TGTGCCAGCAGTGAGAGGGGCGAATCCTACAATGAGCAGTTCTTC.

The chain recombines TRBV24-1 with TRBJ2-2, with D perhaps matching TRBD2 (5 bases). CDR1 is KGHDR, CDR2 SFDVKD, per germline. The length of the CDR3 is 16 residues. V was cut by 5 bases and J by 0 bases, with 12 bases left in between. The CDR3 coding sequence is TGTGCCACCAGTGCCTTGGACTCCACGAACACCGGGGAGCTGTTTTTT. Amino acid sequence: CATSALDSTNTGELFF.

This clonotype was counted a few times. The chain uses TRBV4-3 and TRBJ1-1, with D perhaps TRBD1 (6 bases). CDR1 is LGHNA, CDR2 YSLEER, per germline. This CDR3 has 15 amino acids. The V gene lost 2 bases and the J gene lost 1 base, with 11 bases spanning the gap. The CDR3 loop reads CASSQTPRGNTEAFF. The DNA for the CDR3 is TGCGCCAGCAGCCAAACCCCCAGGGGGAACACTGAAGCTTTCTTT.